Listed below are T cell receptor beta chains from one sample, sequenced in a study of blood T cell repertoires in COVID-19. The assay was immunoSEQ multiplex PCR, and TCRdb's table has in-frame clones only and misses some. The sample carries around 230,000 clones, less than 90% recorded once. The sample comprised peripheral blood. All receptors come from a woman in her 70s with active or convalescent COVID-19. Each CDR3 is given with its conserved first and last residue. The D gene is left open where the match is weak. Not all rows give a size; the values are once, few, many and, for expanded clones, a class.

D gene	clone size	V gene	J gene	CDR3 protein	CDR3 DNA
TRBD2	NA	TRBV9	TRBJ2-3	CASSAGGTSGISTDTQYF	TGTGCCAGCAGCGCAGGGGGGACTAGCGGGATTAGCACAGATACGCAGTATTTT
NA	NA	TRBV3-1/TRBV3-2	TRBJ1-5	CASSQDSGEGQPQHF	TGTGCCAGCAGCCAAGACTCCGGGGAAGGGCAGCCCCAGCATTTT
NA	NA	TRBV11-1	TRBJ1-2	CASSPDRDGYTF	TGTGCCAGCAGCCCGGACAGAGATGGCTACACCTTC
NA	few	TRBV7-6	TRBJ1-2	CAISGGGYGYTF	TGTGCCATCTCCGGGGGGGGCTATGGCTACACCTTC
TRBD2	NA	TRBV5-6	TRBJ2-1	CASSLGLGITSEQFF	TGTGCCAGCAGCCTCGGACTAGGAATCACCAGTGAGCAGTTCTTC
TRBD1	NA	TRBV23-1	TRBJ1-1	CASIFRDRGHTEAFF	TGCGCCAGCATATTCCGGGACAGGGGGCACACTGAAGCTTTCTTT
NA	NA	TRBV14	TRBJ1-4	CASSQVQVRDKLFF	TGTGCCAGCAGCCAAGTACAGGTTCGCGATAAACTGTTTTTT
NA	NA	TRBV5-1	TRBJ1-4	CASSLAPLGGVNEKLFF	TGCGCCAGCAGCTTGGCCCCCCTGGGCGGGGTTAATGAAAAACTGTTTTTT
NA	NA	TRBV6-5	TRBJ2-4	CASSYLRDGGNIQYF	TGTGCCAGCAGTTACCTACGGGACGGGGGAAACATTCAGTACTTC
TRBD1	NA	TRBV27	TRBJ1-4	CASSRRTGGEKLFF	TGTGCCAGCAGTAGGCGGACAGGAGGTGAAAAACTGTTTTTT
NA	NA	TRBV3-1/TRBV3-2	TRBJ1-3	CASSQDIHGGASSGNTIYF	TGTGCCAGCAGCCAAGATATTCATGGGGGGGCTAGCTCTGGAAACACCATATATTTT
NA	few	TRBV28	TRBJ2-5	CASSLGAGIQETQYF	TGTGCCAGCAGTTTAGGGGCGGGGATCCAAGAGACCCAGTACTTC
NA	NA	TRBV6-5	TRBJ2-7	CASSQQNEQYF	TGTGCCAGCAGCCAACAGAACGAGCAGTACTTC
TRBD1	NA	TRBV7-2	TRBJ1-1	CASSRWTGGEAEAFF	TGTGCCAGCAGCCGTTGGACAGGGGGCGAGGCTGAAGCTTTCTTT
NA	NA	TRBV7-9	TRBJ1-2	CASSLGGANYGYTF	TGTGCCAGCAGCTTAGGGGGGGCTAACTATGGCTACACCTTC
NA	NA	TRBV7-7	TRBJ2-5	CASSLVAGLETQYF	TGTGCTAGCAGCTTAGTTGCGGGGTTGGAGACCCAGTACTTC
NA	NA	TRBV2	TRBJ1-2	CAKQGQEDYGYTF	TGTGCCAAGCAAGGGCAGGAGGACTATGGCTACACCTTC
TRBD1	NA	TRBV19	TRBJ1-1	CASSVTGTGWTEAFF	TGTGCCAGTAGTGTCACCGGGACAGGGTGGACTGAAGCTTTCTTT
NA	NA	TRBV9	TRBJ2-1	CASREGLSSYNEQFF	TGTGCCAGCAGAGAGGGACTGAGCTCCTACAATGAGCAGTTCTTC
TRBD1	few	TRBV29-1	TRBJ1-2	CSVYNRGGALSNYGYTF	TGCAGCGTCTATAACAGGGGGGGAGCCCTTTCTAACTATGGCTACACCTTC
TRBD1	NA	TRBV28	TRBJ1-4	CASRRDSTREKLFF	TGTGCCAGCAGGCGGGACAGTACCAGAGAAAAACTGTTTTTT
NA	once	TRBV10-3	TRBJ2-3	CAISAPGEDTQYF	TGTGCCATCAGTGCCCCAGGGGAAGATACGCAGTATTTT
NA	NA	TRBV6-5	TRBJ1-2	CASSYRTSNYGYTF	TGTGCCAGCAGTTACCGGACAAGTAACTATGGCTACACCTTC
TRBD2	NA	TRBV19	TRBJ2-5	CASGGLAGSQQETQYF	TGTGCCAGTGGTGGGCTAGCGGGGTCCCAACAAGAGACCCAGTACTTC
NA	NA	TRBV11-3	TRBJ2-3	CASSPAEGAGTDTQYF	TGTGCCAGCAGCCCGGCGGAGGGCGCCGGGACAGATACGCAGTATTTT
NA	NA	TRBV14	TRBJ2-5	CASSQDWLQETQYF	TGTGCCAGCAGCCAAGATTGGCTCCAAGAGACCCAGTACTTC
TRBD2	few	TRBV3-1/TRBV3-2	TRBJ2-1	CASSQGSGMGNEQFF	TGTGCCAGCAGCCAAGGTAGCGGGATGGGCAATGAGCAGTTCTTC
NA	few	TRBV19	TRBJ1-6	CASGGGNENSPLHF	TGTGCTTCCGGGGGAGGAAATGAGAATTCACCCCTCCACTTT
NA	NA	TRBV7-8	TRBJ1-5	CASSLDRIRANQPQHF	TGTGCCAGCAGCTTAGATAGGATCAGGGCTAATCAGCCCCAGCATTTT
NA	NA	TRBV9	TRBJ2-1	CASSPTDSSSYNEQFF	TGTGCCAGCAGCCCGACGGACAGCAGCTCCTACAATGAGCAGTTCTTC
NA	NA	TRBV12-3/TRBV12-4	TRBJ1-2	CASRTGLSYGYTF	TGTGCCAGCAGGACAGGTCTCTCCTATGGCTACACCTTC
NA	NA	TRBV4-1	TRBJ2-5	CASSPFGYQETQYF	TGCGCCAGCAGCCCGTTCGGGTATCAAGAGACCCAGTACTTC
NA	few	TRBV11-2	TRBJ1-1	CASTRREVGAFF	TGTGCCAGTACGAGGAGGGAGGTTGGCGCTTTCTTT
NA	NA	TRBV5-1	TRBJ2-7	CASSLGQPTYEQYF	TGCGCCAGCAGCTTGGGACAGCCCACCTACGAGCAGTACTTC
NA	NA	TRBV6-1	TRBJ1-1	CASSDPRVTEAFF	TGTGCCAGCAGTGATCCTCGGGTCACTGAAGCTTTCTTT
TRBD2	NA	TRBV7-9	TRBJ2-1	CASSLALSGGINEQFF	TGTGCCAGCAGCTTAGCGCTTAGCGGGGGGATTAATGAGCAGTTCTTC
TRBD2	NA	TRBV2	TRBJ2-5	CASSVASGGAFLETQYF	TGTGCCAGCAGTGTGGCTAGCGGGGGGGCCTTTCTTGAGACCCAGTACTTC
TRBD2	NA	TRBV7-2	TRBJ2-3	CASSSWTSGGAYTQYF	TGTGCCAGCAGCTCCTGGACTAGCGGGGGGGCATATACGCAGTATTTT
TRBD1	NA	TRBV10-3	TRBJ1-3	CAARQGADGNTIYF	TGTGCCGCCCGACAGGGGGCAGATGGAAACACCATATATTTT
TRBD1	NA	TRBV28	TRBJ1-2	CASSSGQGKGYTF	TGTGCCAGCAGCTCGGGACAGGGGAAGGGCTACACCTTC
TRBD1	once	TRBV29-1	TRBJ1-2	CSAAGQAFSGYTF	TGCAGCGCCGCGGGACAGGCGTTTAGTGGCTACACCTTC
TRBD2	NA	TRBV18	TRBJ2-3	CASSPSSGATDTQYF	TGTGCCAGCTCACCTTCTAGCGGGGCCACAGATACGCAGTATTTT
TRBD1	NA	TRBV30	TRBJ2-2	CAWSVDRTGLVAGELFF	TGTGCCTGGAGCGTCGATAGGACAGGTCTCGTCGCGGGGGAGCTGTTTTTT
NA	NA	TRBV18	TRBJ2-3	CASSPASQTDTQYF	TGTGCCAGCTCACCAGCTTCACAGACAGATACGCAGTATTTT
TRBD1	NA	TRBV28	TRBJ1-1	CASSLPGQGIPMNTEAFF	TGTGCCAGCAGTTTACCGGGACAGGGAATCCCTATGAACACTGAAGCTTTCTTT
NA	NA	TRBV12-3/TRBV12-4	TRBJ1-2	CASSSRDYGYTF	TGTGCCAGCAGTTCGAGGGACTATGGCTACACCTTC